These 5 T cell receptor beta chains share one sample of origin, sequenced in a study of blood T cells in healthy people across ages (dated by TCRdb to between 2014 and 2016). Receptors were amplified or captured by 5' RACE. These reads were obtained on an Illumina HiSeq 2500. A second PCR of roughly 6 to 11 cycles was run with a J-beta primer mix and a sample-barcoded 5' primer. The public reads were run again by TCRdb, first through fastp at Q25 and then through MiXCR, and only productive beta chains were kept. Each CDR3 protein appears once, grouped with its most common genes and DNA. Counted in this sample were 600,000 or so distinct CDR3 sequences; less than 60% of them appeared once. Around 24% of the sample rests with the top ten. What was sequenced was blood. These receptors were obtained from a man at least 80 years old in good health.

This clonotype was detected many times. The chain couples TRBV6-5 to TRBJ1-2; the D is unclear. The CDR3 contains 14 residues. The V end lost 4 bases, the J end lost 3 bases, and 12 bases lay between the germline ends. CDR1 MNHEY and CDR2 SVGAGI come from the germline V gene. CDR3 protein: CASSSNGFHYGYTF. In DNA, the CDR3 is TGTGCCAGCAGTTCAAACGGGTTCCACTATGGCTACACCTTC.

The chain carries TRBV2 and TRBJ2-5; D may be TRBD1 (6 bases). The CDR3 is 15 residues long. CDR1 is SNHLY, CDR2 FYNNEI, per germline. With 2 bases removed from V and 7 bases from J, the gap between germline ends came to 17 bases. This CDR3 is CASSEFRQGMGTQYF. In nucleotides, the CDR3 is TGTGCCAGCAGTGAATTTCGTCAGGGGATGGGGACCCAGTACTTC.

J is TRBJ1-1 and V is TRBV29-1, with D unresolved. The CDR3 has 13 residues. Germline V gives CDR1 SQVTM, CDR2 ANQGSEA. V lost 4 bases and J 0 bases, leaving 9 bases between the germline ends. The CDR3 bases are TGCAGCGTTGCGCAAGGCGTGAACACTGAAGCTTTCTTT. Residues: CSVAQGVNTEAFF.

The genes are TRBV6-2 or TRBV6-3 and TRBJ2-5; D is possibly TRBD1 (6 bases). Gene TRBJ2-1 matches the end of the DNA better, so the J call may be wrong. Germline lookup yields CDR1 MNHEY and CDR2 SVGEGT. The CDR3 covers 13 residues. The CDR3 here is CASSDKGGETQFF. CDR3 bases: TGTGCCAGCAGTGACAAAGGGGGAGAGACCCAGTTCTTC.

The chain couples TRBV12-3 or TRBV12-4 to TRBJ1-1, with no clear D. The length of the CDR3 is 11 residues. V was clipped by 7 bases and J by 3 bases, with 6 bases between them. Written as DNA, the CDR3 is TGTGCCAGCATCCAATACACTGAAGCTTTCTTT. Translation gives CASIQYTEAFF.